This T cell receptor beta chain is from a study of OX40 agonist ivuxolimab in advanced cancers. Study overall: Patients in the trial were receiving intravenous ivuxolimab every 2 weeks, at doses of 0.01 to 10 mg/kg.

As to this clone: The antigen remains unidentified.

Clones were read by immunoSEQ multiplex PCR, and TCRdb kept only the in-frame ones, dropping some. The sample gives around 45,000 clones, approximately 91% of which show up once; under 20% is in the top ten. Study-wide results and caveats: CD8+ T cells were the subset that, on average, had more expanded clones than CD4+. The antigens recognized by the expanded peripheral T cells, that is their antigen specificity, were not determined.

The origin of this receptor is an adult with an advanced solid tumor such as melanoma, head and neck, liver or kidney cancer. The sequencing here drew on CD4+ or CD8+ T cells sorted from blood, taken in a trial of the OX40 agonist ivuxolimab.

This CDR3 is CASSLSPYQPQHF. CDR3 bases: TGTGCCAGCAGTTTATCCCCTTATCAGCCCCAGCATTTT. This chain joins TRBV28 and TRBJ1-5; D is unclear. CDR3 length: 13 amino acids. Germline V lookup: CDR1 MDHEN, CDR2 SYDVKM. Between the trimmed V and J ends, which lost 1 base and 5 bases, there was a span of 6 bases.